Following are 21 T cell receptor beta chains from one sample sequenced in a study of monozygotic twins with inflammatory bowel disease. TCRdb re-called the 5' RACE reads and shows each CDR3 protein once, DNA omitted. This repertoire includes nearly 450,000 distinct CDR3 sequences. Sample: blood. The source of these receptors is a human donor with ulcerative colitis or Crohn's disease, or a healthy co-twin of an affected twin (not recorded which).

This chain joins TRBV5-1 and TRBJ2-1; TCRdb's D gene call, TRBD1, goes unchecked for lack of DNA. Germline assignment: CDR1 SGHRS and CDR2 YFSETQ. The CDR3 extends over 15 amino acids. CDR3 in amino acids: CASRIGDGAYNEQFF.

The rearrangement joins TRBV12-3 or TRBV12-4 to TRBJ2-1; TCRdb names TRBD1, which stays unverified in the absence of DNA. This CDR3 contains 14 residues. The CDR3 loop reads CASTRGASYNEQFF.

The chain joins TRBV4-2 to TRBJ1-2. Germline CDR1 and CDR2: LGHNA and YNFKEQ. The CDR3 has 16 residues. This CDR3 is CASSQYVGGAGYGYTF.

V is TRBV5-1 and J is TRBJ2-1; TCRdb's D call, TRBD1, is unchecked because there is no DNA. Germline V gene lookup returns CDR1 SGHRS and CDR2 YFSETQ. The CDR3 length is 15 residues. The chain's CDR3 is CASIPGGGIYNEQFF.

The rearrangement uses TRBV9 and TRBJ2-3. CDR1 and CDR2 from the germline V gene are SGDLS and YYNGEE. The length of the CDR3 is 15 residues. CDR3 amino acids: CASSVATVFTDTQYF.

The chain employs TRBV12-3 or TRBV12-4 and TRBJ1-5. This CDR3 contains 14 residues. CDR3 in amino acids: CASSLGLPTQPQHF.

The chain carries TRBV2 and TRBJ2-1. The V gene's germline CDR1 is SNHLY and CDR2 FYNNEI. This CDR3 spans 15 amino acids. CDR3 amino acids: CASSSGGVSYNEQFF.

The CDR3 protein is CACWTESSYEQYF. The chain recombines TRBV5-4 with TRBJ2-7. This CDR3 contains 13 residues. From germline, CDR1 is SGHNT and CDR2 YYREEE (reference sequence).

This chain joins TRBV29-1 and TRBJ2-6; the D gene TCRdb calls, TRBD1, cannot be checked with no DNA. This CDR3 is built from 16 residues. The germline V gene has CDR1 SQVTM and CDR2 ANQGSEA. CDR3 residues: CSVKGQGYSGANVLTF. The whole variable domain, remainder taken from reference TRBV29-1 and TRBJ2-6, is SAVISQKPSRDICQRGTSLTIQCQVDSQVTMMFWYRQQPGQSLTLIATANQGSEATYESGFVIDKFPISRPNLTFSTLTVSNMSPEDSSIYLCSVKGQGYSGANVLTFGAGSRLTVL.

CDR3: CASSLAQETQYF. The chain couples TRBV5-1 to TRBJ2-5. The CDR3 covers 12 residues. Germline V gene data show CDR1 as SGHRS and CDR2 as YFSETQ.

The V gene is TRBV29-1, the J gene TRBJ1-2. Germline V gene sequence: CDR1 SQVTM, CDR2 ANQGSEA. The CDR3 has 15 amino acids. Here the CDR3 reads CSVETAGHSNYGYTF. Full variable domain (rest looked up from reference TRBV29-1 and TRBJ1-2): SAVISQKPSRDICQRGTSLTIQCQVDSQVTMMFWYRQQPGQSLTLIATANQGSEATYESGFVIDKFPISRPNLTFSTLTVSNMSPEDSSIYLCSVETAGHSNYGYTFGSGTRLTVV.

The genes are TRBV10-3 and TRBJ2-7; checking the TCRdb D call of TRBD1 is not possible without DNA. This CDR3 comprises 13 residues. The V gene's germline CDR1 is ENHRY and CDR2 SYGVKD. CDR3 residues: CAISGTEGLEQYF.

The rearrangement uses TRBV29-1 and TRBJ2-3. The CDR3 consists of 13 residues. Germline V gene lookup returns CDR1 SQVTM and CDR2 ANQGSEA. The CDR3: CSVEEQNTDTQYF.

The genes are TRBV7-9 and TRBJ2-7; TCRdb's D call of TRBD1 is untestable without DNA. Germline CDR1 and CDR2: SEHNR and FQNEAQ (reference sequence). The CDR3 runs to 15 residues. The CDR3 is CASSLIGQGPGEQYF.

CDR3 amino acids: CASSESGAPNYGYTF. The chain carries TRBV25-1 and TRBJ1-2. CDR1 and CDR2 from the germline V gene are MGHDK and SYGVNS. This CDR3 contains 15 residues.

The chain employs TRBV12-3 or TRBV12-4 and TRBJ2-3. The CDR3 totals 14 residues. Here the CDR3 reads CASSTSTSTDTQYF.

The gene calls are TRBV20-1 and TRBJ2-6. Germline V CDR1 and CDR2: DFQATT, SNEGSKA (reference sequence). This CDR3 comprises 15 residues. The chain's CDR3 is CSASGPSSGANVLTF.

The chain uses TRBV19 and TRBJ2-2; the D call of TRBD1 rests on TCRdb alone, since no DNA is present to check it. Germline values: CDR1 LNHDA, CDR2 SQIVND (reference sequence). The CDR3 spans 15 residues. The CDR3 here is CASSIAPGSSGELFF. Complete variable domain (other parts from reference TRBV19 and TRBJ2-2): DGGITQSPKYLFRKEGQNVTLSCEQNLNHDAMYWYRQDPGQGLRLIYYSQIVNDFQKGDIAEGYSVSREKKESFPLTVTSAQKNPTAFYLCASSIAPGSSGELFFGEGSRLTVL.

This chain connects TRBV7-9 to TRBJ2-3. CDR3 size: 14 residues. Germline V gives CDR1 SEHNR, CDR2 FQNEAQ (reference sequence). CDR3: CASSFPFSTDTQYF.

CDR3 sequence: CSTKRGLPGGDTQYF. The gene calls are TRBV20-1 and TRBJ2-3; TCRdb's assignment of TRBD1 cannot be checked, as there is no DNA. Germline CDR1 reads DFQATT; CDR2 reads SNEGSKA (reference sequence). The CDR3 is 15 amino acids.

The genes are TRBV20-1 and TRBJ1-2; the TRBD1 assignment by TCRdb is unverifiable without DNA. The CDR3 runs 13 residues. Germline V gene lookup returns CDR1 DFQATT and CDR2 SNEGSKA (reference sequence). Here the CDR3 reads CSAPGQGFYGYTF.